The 19 T cell receptor beta chains below were found in one sample sequenced in a study of cytomegalovirus exposure and HLA in healthy donors. This PCR relied on a set of 60 Vbeta primers and 13 Jbeta primers. Clones were read by immunoSEQ multiplex PCR, and TCRdb kept only the in-frame ones, dropping some. The table counts roughly 120,000 clones; roughly 1% lies in the top ten. The sequenced sample consisted of PBMCs. The receptor source for this set is a man younger than 30 in good health and CMV-seronegative.

The J gene is TRBJ2-7, the V gene TRBV30, with D perhaps TRBD2 (6 bases). V gave up 5 bases and J gave up 0 bases, with 17 bases separating them. Germline CDR1 is GTSNPN and CDR2 is SVGIG (reference sequence). The CDR3 loop spans 15 amino acids. The CDR3, as DNA: TGTGCCTGGGGTCTCCTTGGGGGGAGCTCCTACGAGCAGTACTTC. It translates to CAWGLLGGSSYEQYF. Based on the CDR3 plus reference TRBV30 and TRBJ2-7, the full variable domain is SQTIHQWPATLVQPVGSPLSLECTVEGTSNPNLYWYRQAAGRGLQLLFYSVGIGQISSEVPQNLSASRPQDRQFILSSKKLLLSDSGFYLCAWGLLGGSSYEQYFGPGTRLTVT.

The chain couples TRBV18 to TRBJ2-7; tentative D call: TRBD2 (6 bases). The CDR3 has 14 amino acids. V lost 6 bases to trimming and J lost 6 bases, with 18 bases between them. Germline V gene lookup returns CDR1 KGHSH and CDR2 LQKENI. CDR3 in DNA: TGTGCCAGCTCCCCCCGGGGAATTAGCGGCGAGCAGTACTTC. As protein: CASSPRGISGEQYF. Combining the CDR3 with reference TRBV18 and TRBJ2-7 gives the whole variable domain NAGVMQNPRHLVRRRGQEARLRCSPMKGHSHVYWYRQLPEEGLKFMVYLQKENIIDESGMPKERFSAEFPKEGPSILRIQQVVRGDSAAYFCASSPRGISGEQYFGPGTRLTVT.

This chain links TRBV6-1 with TRBJ1-6; TRBD1 might be the D (5 bases). The CDR3 runs 19 residues. The germline V gene encodes CDR1 MNHNS and CDR2 SASEGT. V was pared by 3 bases and J by 1 base, with 19 bases between. The CDR3 sequence: CASSDLPGEGWSYNSPLHF. The CDR3 nucleotides are TGTGCCAGCAGTGATCTCCCGGGGGAGGGTTGGTCCTATAATTCACCCCTCCACTTT.

This rearrangement joins TRBV28 to TRBJ1-5; 7 nucleotides align to TRBD1. With V trimmed by 4 bases and J by 2 bases, 8 bases remained unmatched. The germline CDR1 and CDR2 sequences are MDHEN and SYDVKM. The CDR3 consists of 16 residues. Here the CDR3 reads CASSSIRTGGNQPQHF. CDR3 nucleotides: TGTGCCAGCAGTTCTATCCGTACAGGGGGCAATCAGCCCCAGCATTTT.

The gene calls are TRBV5-1 and TRBJ1-4; the D is unclear. This CDR3 spans 14 amino acids. Germline CDR1 and CDR2: SGHRS and YFSETQ. V was cut by 0 bases and J by 0 bases, with 3 bases left in between. The CDR3 DNA follows: TGCGCCAGCAGCTTGGGAGCAACTAATGAAAAACTGTTTTTT. Translation gives CASSLGATNEKLFF.

The V and J genes are TRBV6-5 and TRBJ1-1; D call uncertain. The CDR3 runs 14 residues. Germline CDR1 and CDR2: MNHEY and SVGAGI. V lost 3 bases to trimming and J lost 4 bases, with 12 bases between them. CDR3 bases: TGTGCCAGCAGTTATAGAGGACTGGGCACTGAAGCTTTCTTT. Amino acids: CASSYRGLGTEAFF.

This chain connects TRBV10-3 to TRBJ2-7, with 9 bases matching TRBD1. This CDR3 has 14 amino acids. V lost 9 bases, J lost 6 bases, and 12 bases stayed unmatched. The germline gives CDR1 ENHRY, CDR2 SYGVKD. The CDR3 DNA reads TGTGCCATTCGCCCCCCGGGACAGGGTACCGAGCAGTACTTC. This encodes CAIRPPGQGTEQYF.

The chain combines TRBV4-2 with TRBJ1-1, with D possibly TRBD1 on 5 matching bases. CDR3 length: 14 amino acids. Germline V CDR1 and CDR2: LGHNA, YNFKEQ. V was shortened by 1 base and J by 1 base, with 7 bases between the two germline ends. The DNA for the CDR3 is TGTGCCAGCAGCCAAGGGGGGGGGAACACTGAAGCTTTCTTT. It is translated as CASSQGGGNTEAFF.

The chain links TRBV7-2 to TRBJ2-5, with 12 bases fitting TRBD2. Germline V gene data show CDR1 as SGHTA and CDR2 as FQGNSA. This CDR3 has 15 residues. J lost 5 bases, V lost 5 bases, and 6 bases had no gene match. The CDR3, as DNA: TGTGCCAGCAGCATATGGACTAGCGGGAAGGAGACCCAGTACTTC. Amino acids: CASSIWTSGKETQYF.

The rearrangement joins TRBV6-1 to TRBJ1-5; D gene uncertain. The germline V gene encodes CDR1 MNHNS and CDR2 SASEGT. The CDR3 extends over 16 amino acids. V lost 1 base, J lost 2 bases, and 12 bases lay in between. In DNA form, the CDR3 reads TGTGCCAGCAGTGAAGAGGAGGGCGGAGGCAATCAGCCCCAGCATTTT. Protein: CASSEEEGGGNQPQHF.

This chain links TRBV7-9 with TRBJ2-4; D gene uncertain. Trimming took 5 bases from V and 0 from J, leaving 14 bases between them. This CDR3 has 16 residues. CDR1 and CDR2 (germline): SEHNR, FQNEAQ (reference sequence). The CDR3: CASSLPQTLAKNIQYF. The DNA of the CDR3 is TGTGCCAGCAGCCTCCCCCAGACACTAGCCAAAAACATTCAGTACTTC.

This chain connects TRBV27 to TRBJ2-2; D might be TRBD2 (5 bases). The germline V gene encodes CDR1 MNHEY and CDR2 SMNVEV (reference sequence). The CDR3 is made up of 14 amino acids. Trimming left V 4 bases short and J 3 bases short, with 9 bases between. CDR3 residues: CASSYGVYTGELFF. As DNA, the CDR3 is TGTGCCAGCAGTTACGGGGTTTACACCGGGGAGCTGTTTTTT.

The V call is TRBV19, the J call TRBJ1-1; 11 nucleotides line up with TRBD1. V lost 3 bases to trimming and J lost 5 bases; unmatched junction nucleotides: 2. The CDR3 has 14 residues. Germline V gene data show CDR1 as LNHDA and CDR2 as SQIVND (reference sequence). The CDR3 reads CASSMGQGGTEAFF. The CDR3 DNA is TGTGCCAGTAGTATGGGACAGGGGGGGACTGAAGCTTTCTTT.

The chain couples TRBV7-9 to TRBJ1-2; 9 bases match TRBD1. The CDR3 has 14 residues. Looked up from germline, CDR1 is SEHNR and CDR2 is FQNEAQ (reference sequence). The V gene end was trimmed by 8 bases and the J gene end by 5 bases; junction bases not matched to a gene: 9. CDR3 in amino acids: CASAGGQGRYGYTF. In nucleotides, the CDR3 is TGTGCCAGCGCAGGGGGACAGGGACGATATGGCTACACCTTC.

The chain has TRBV18 and TRBJ2-4, with 11 bases matching TRBD2. Germline loops: CDR1 KGHSH, CDR2 LQKENI. This CDR3 comprises 21 residues. After removal of 1 base from V and 6 bases from J, the junction contained 20 bases not matched to a gene. The CDR3 loop is CASSPQLPGLAAGALGNIQYF. CDR3 bases: TGTGCCAGCTCACCACAACTTCCGGGACTAGCGGCGGGGGCGTTGGGAAACATTCAGTACTTC.

The chain links TRBV18 to TRBJ2-1; no clear D. Germline CDR1 reads KGHSH; CDR2 reads LQKENI. This CDR3 contains 15 residues. Trimming shortened V by 2 bases and J by 0 bases, and 8 bases separated the two germline ends. The CDR3 DNA reads TGTGCCAGCTCACCATCGTCGAGCTCCTACAATGAGCAGTTCTTC. Protein: CASSPSSSSYNEQFF.

This chain uses TRBV6-5 with TRBJ2-7; D unclear. From germline, CDR1 is MNHEY and CDR2 SVGAGI. The length of the CDR3 is 13 residues. Between the trimmed V and J ends, which lost 8 bases and 5 bases, there was a span of 16 bases. CDR3: CASGGTGPHEQYF. DNA for the CDR3: TGTGCCAGCGGCGGAACCGGTCCCCACGAGCAGTACTTC.

V is TRBV7-8 and J is TRBJ2-1, with D perhaps matching TRBD1 (6 bases). Deletions cut 2 bases from V and 5 bases from J, with 10 bases between. Germline CDR1 SGHVS, CDR2 FQNEAQ. The CDR3 loop spans 14 amino acids. The CDR3 DNA is TGTGCCAGCAGCTTAATGTCAGGGGACAATGAGCAGTTCTTC. This gives the protein CASSLMSGDNEQFF.

The chain couples TRBV19 to TRBJ2-1; 9 bases are a match to TRBD2. V was pared by 7 bases and J by 0 bases, with 4 bases of the junction left unmatched. CDR1 is LNHDA, CDR2 SQIVND, per germline (reference sequence). CDR3 length: 15 amino acids. The CDR3 region has the DNA TGTGCCAGTACGGCGGGAGGGCTCTCCTACAATGAGCAGTTCTTC. Amino acid sequence: CASTAGGLSYNEQFF.